This T cell receptor beta chain was obtained from a study of cytomegalovirus exposure and HLA in healthy donors. On the study more broadly: Around 80 million unique TCRs from HLA-typed donors were held in an early data release.

Findings and caveats of the study: Among TCR beta chains of equal frequency, HLA-associated ones were more clonally expanded in a later analysis. Reports state that TCR beta sequences accurately predicted most subjects' HLA-A and HLA-B alleles.

For this clone: Its antigen is still unknown.

The PCR ran on 60 Vbeta and 13 Jbeta primers. Measured with immunoSEQ multiplex PCR; TCRdb has only the in-frame clones, and not every one. This sample's table has tens of thousands of clones. The CDR3 runs 13 residues. Germline CDR1 and CDR2: SGHDN and FVKESK. V shed 5 bases, J shed 7 bases, and the junction held 7 bases outside the gene matches. The clonotype was recovered from a male donor in good health and CMV-seronegative. The sequenced sample consisted of PBMCs. The chain recombines TRBV14 with TRBJ1-2; the match to TRBD1 covers 7 bases. The DNA for the CDR3 is TGTGCCAGCAGCTATACAGGGGTGGTTGGCTACACCTTC. Translated: CASSYTGVVGYTF.